A selection of T cell receptor beta chains follows, all from one sample in a study of blood T cell repertoires in COVID-19. Produced via immunoSEQ multiplex PCR; TCRdb's table is partial and in-frame only. The profile shows 250,000 or so clones, 88% of them singletons. Material: PBMCs or T cells enriched from blood (not recorded which). These receptors all come from a woman between 25 and 40 years old who had been exposed to COVID-19. The conserved cysteine and the conserved F or W are not part of the CDR3 here.

j_call: TRBJ2-2; v_call: TRBV7-3; cdr3_aa: ASSPLGGVPGELF
j_call: TRBJ2-1; v_call: TRBV7-9; cdr3_aa: ASSVDVLAGNNEQF
j_call: TRBJ2-7; v_call: TRBV5-4; cdr3_aa: ASSLAGGVQN
j_call: TRBJ2-1; v_call: TRBV6-5; cdr3_aa: ASSYSTVSYNEQF
j_call: TRBJ1-2; v_call: TRBV7-9; cdr3_aa: ASSLDGNYGYT
j_call: TRBJ2-7; v_call: TRBV5-4; cdr3_aa: ASSLVTSGRGGSYEQY
j_call: TRBJ2-1; v_call: TRBV19; cdr3_aa: ATSRVYNEQF
j_call: TRBJ1-5; v_call: TRBV5-1; cdr3_aa: ASSPGTGDPLNQPQH
j_call: TRBJ1-2; v_call: TRBV5-1; cdr3_aa: ASSRTGGIGDGYT
j_call: TRBJ1-2; v_call: TRBV2; cdr3_aa: ASSVSDYGYT
j_call: TRBJ2-1; v_call: TRBV20-1; cdr3_aa: SASAWTGTTRYNEQF
j_call: TRBJ2-2; v_call: TRBV19; cdr3_aa: ASSRGQGANTGELF
j_call: TRBJ2-3; v_call: TRBV10-3; cdr3_aa: AISESEDGPSTQY
j_call: TRBJ2-3; v_call: TRBV27; cdr3_aa: ASSPPGGRGLATASTDTQY
j_call: TRBJ2-2; v_call: TRBV5-4; cdr3_aa: ASMSLAGGAGELF
j_call: TRBJ1-2; v_call: TRBV7-6; cdr3_aa: ASSLARRNPNYGYT
j_call: TRBJ2-7; v_call: TRBV29-1; cdr3_aa: SVAGISGGPFEQY
j_call: TRBJ2-3; v_call: TRBV12-3/TRBV12-4; cdr3_aa: ASSFDRVQY
j_call: TRBJ2-7; v_call: TRBV30; cdr3_aa: AWSRRLAGAHEQY
j_call: TRBJ2-3; v_call: TRBV6-5; cdr3_aa: ASSYLGGKTDTQY
j_call: TRBJ2-7; v_call: TRBV4-2; cdr3_aa: ASSQDGSSDPHEQY
j_call: TRBJ2-7; v_call: TRBV28; cdr3_aa: ASRLRWSEQY
j_call: TRBJ1-1; v_call: TRBV19; cdr3_aa: ASSIAGGGTEAF
j_call: TRBJ1-1; v_call: TRBV28; cdr3_aa: ASSPARVGGEAF
j_call: TRBJ1-5; v_call: TRBV6-5; cdr3_aa: ASSTGNQPQH
j_call: TRBJ1-4; v_call: TRBV29-1; cdr3_aa: SVLGWGQGGEKLF
j_call: TRBJ1-1; v_call: TRBV6-5; cdr3_aa: ASSFFEGQGNTEAF
j_call: TRBJ2-7; v_call: TRBV28; cdr3_aa: ASSPRGLGYEQY
j_call: TRBJ1-5; v_call: TRBV30; cdr3_aa: AWSVQGYSNQPQH
j_call: TRBJ1-5; v_call: TRBV2; cdr3_aa: ASSESRTESNQPQH
j_call: TRBJ2-1; v_call: TRBV24-1; cdr3_aa: ATSERLSGRMNEQF
j_call: TRBJ1-3; v_call: TRBV18; cdr3_aa: ASSPRGFSGNTIY
j_call: TRBJ2-3; v_call: TRBV4-2; cdr3_aa: ASSQDPGLAGDKADTQY
j_call: TRBJ1-5; v_call: TRBV19; cdr3_aa: ASSSQHNQPQH
j_call: TRBJ1-2; v_call: TRBV29-1; cdr3_aa: SVARGSAGYT
j_call: TRBJ2-1; v_call: TRBV10-1; cdr3_aa: ASSEKAGGDNEQF
j_call: TRBJ1-1; v_call: TRBV9; cdr3_aa: ASSVSHKNTEAF
j_call: TRBJ2-3; v_call: TRBV12-5; cdr3_aa: ASGSPGLAGMNTQY
j_call: TRBJ1-1; v_call: TRBV25-1; cdr3_aa: ASSEYRGRGPIEAF
j_call: TRBJ1-5; v_call: TRBV30; cdr3_aa: AWSKGRDQPQH
j_call: TRBJ1-1; v_call: TRBV5-4; cdr3_aa: ASSMDRLNTEAF
j_call: TRBJ2-2; v_call: TRBV11-2; cdr3_aa: ASSLDLTWFWAAGELF